The subject of this entry is one T cell receptor (beta chain). This clonotype was recorded many times. No antigen is known for it. There are no base qualities to consult, and no much larger clone falls within one base. The sample's time point label is to be understood as: newly diagnosed GD, antithyroid drugs for less than 3 months. For both TCR sequencing and RNA sequencing, RNA was extracted from PBMCs in TRIzol. Graves' disease was diagnosed according to American Thyroid Association guidelines. Recruitment of patients was carried out at an endocrinology department in Xi'an, China. Each patient gave 7 to 9.5 milliliters of peripheral blood, collected in an EDTA anticoagulant tube. Ficoll Paque Plus density gradient separation was used to isolate PBMCs, and no further T cell sorting was done. An Agilent 2100 Bioanalyzer and agarose gel were used to check RNA quality, while a NanoDrop 2000 measured RNA concentration.

The data belong to a study of regulatory T cells in long-lasting Graves disease (dated by TCRdb to the early 2020s). Regarding the complete study: Newly diagnosed Graves' disease patients had taken antithyroid drugs for less than 3 months. Peripheral blood TCR sequencing and RNA sequencing compared persistent Graves' disease patients with newly diagnosed Graves' disease patients. The study was conducted in China and was registered as a clinical trial. A total of roughly 33 samples were covered by TCR sequencing, comprising approximately 13 persistent and around 20 newly diagnosed Graves' disease patients.

What the research found in general, with its limitations: A larger number of public clonotypes was shared among persistent patients (around 2,500) than among newly diagnosed patients (around 970). The authors noted that the small sample size was a limitation that may lower accuracy. Sequencing and analysis were restricted to the TCR beta chain. Persistent Graves' disease patients showed lower TCR Shannon entropy and fewer highly expanded clones than newly diagnosed patients, suggesting clonal expansion. Only peripheral blood was studied, because thyroid tissue, the primary lesion, was inaccessible.

The library was produced with multiplex PCR. The instrument was an Illumina HiSeq 4000. iRepertoire HTBI primers and Arm-PCR amplification of CDR3 regions were used to construct TCR beta libraries. PCR products were gel purified before sequencing. The study's processing was this. Gene usage analysis of CDR3 amino acid clonotypes relied on the 62 TRBV and about 13 TRBJ segments identified across samples. Filtered high-quality paired reads were merged into contigs using COPE and FqMerger. BLAST was used to align contigs to IMGT TRBV, TRBD and TRBJ reference genes, with CDR3 defined following IMGT. Any clonotype with a frequency above 0.1% was counted as a highly expanded clone. Shannon entropy was used to measure repertoire diversity, and the Gini coefficient was used to measure V-J evenness. Clonotypes shared by more than one individual were considered public. TCRdb reworked the public reads: Q25 trimming with fastp, MiXCR clone assembly, productive beta chains retained. A single entry per CDR3 protein holds the most common genes and DNA from its merged rows. The V and J calls were determined by TCRdb, not by the authors. The sample table contains about 330,000 distinct CDR3 sequences; only one count was recorded for around 15% of them. The ten largest clonotypes hold 20% to 25% of the sample.

This sample also appeared in a second study, on T cells in Graves' hyperthyroidism and ophthalmopathy. The second study also describes: Stable Graves' hyperthyroidism was defined as the absence of progression to ophthalmopathy over 18 months of follow-up. Hyperthyroidism patients were newly diagnosed, had a disease duration of under 2 months, and were aged 18 to 65 years. Patients with uncontrolled infections, other autoimmune diseases, pregnancy or lactation were excluded. Diagnoses relied on clinical symptoms, serum thyroxine and TRAb, thyroid ultrasound and orbital computed tomography. A first-round RT-PCR of the TCR CDR3 used the HTBI primer set with the Qiagen OneStep RT-PCR kit. Most expanded thyroid clonotypes (frequency above 0.001) were also detected in blood, suggesting blood repertoires may reflect thyroid immune responses. A 13 V-J signature model separated ophthalmopathy from stable hyperthyroidism, with approximately 87% sensitivity and about 81% specificity in cross-validation and 80%/75% in testing. In validation, the model predicted progression to ophthalmopathy a median of roughly six months before onset, with over 60% sensitivity and 72.22% specificity. TCR V-J signatures able to tell the groups apart were searched for in a discovery cohort of around 95 patients, of whom roughly 42 had Graves' ophthalmopathy and around 56 had stable Graves' hyperthyroidism. Prospective prediction of ophthalmopathy was tested in an independent validation cohort consisting of roughly 19 hyperthyroidism patients and 17 patients who later progressed to ophthalmopathy. For training and testing, the approximately 92 patients in the discovery cohort were randomly divided in a 7:3 ratio. In roughly six Graves' hyperthyroidism patients, the study also compared T-cell repertoires from thyroid tissue with T-cell repertoires from blood. Following sampling, methimazole starting at 30 mg daily was given to hyperthyroidism patients, and high-dose intravenous methylprednisolone was given to ophthalmopathy patients. Libraries were constructed in a second round of multiplex PCR, after which size selection and purification were performed. The libraries were sequenced on an Illumina HiSeq2000 using paired-end 100 bp reads. SOAPnuke was used to process the raw data, removing reads that contained adapters or uncalled bases, had a mean Phred below 15, or lacked an exact match to the constant primer or identifier. COPE v1.2.5 was used to merge high-quality paired reads, and clonotypes were defined as unique nucleotide sequences. MiTCR v1.1 was used to align the clonotypes against IMGT TRBV, TRBD and TRBJ reference segments. Analysis was restricted to V-J combinations with a frequency above 0.0001, which covered roughly 99% of repertoires. A TCS score was defined as the ratio of F50 (clonal expansion) to E x V (chaos), with BLOSUM62-based TCRdist applied between CDR3 peptides within each V-J. Welch's t-statistics and random forest reduced 450 to 600 V-J features to 10 to 15, which were used in a naive Bayes classifier (R e1071). Sample size was not statistically predetermined, and blinding of investigators to group allocation was not performed. TCR Vbeta CDR3 sequencing of roughly 140 peripheral blood samples (43 ophthalmopathy, roughly 74 hyperthyroidism and some 17 progressor patients) is reported in the paper.

This sample comprised peripheral blood mononuclear cells (PBMCs), obtained at new diagnosis, from a patient treated with antithyroid drugs. The receptor's source is a woman between 18 and 29 years old with Graves disease. Donor details come from another sample of the same person, matched by shared clones.

The CDR3 reads as follows: CASSLDGNEQFF. The DNA is TGTGCCAGCAGCTTAGATGGAAATGAGCAGTTCTTC. The chain is assembled from TRBV7-2 and TRBJ2-1; the D gene cannot be named for sure. From its cysteine to its phenylalanine, the CDR3 spans 12 amino acids. Only the CDR3 region is kept as DNA, spanning 36 bases read in frame from base 1. V lost 1 base and J lost 7 bases; the stretch between them is 5 bases long. CDR1 and CDR2, looked up from the germline V gene, are SGHTA and FQGNSA.